The rows below give T cell receptor beta chains drawn from one sample of a study of immune evolution from preneoplasia to lung adenocarcinoma. Assay used: immunoSEQ multiplex PCR; TCRdb lists only in-frame clones, some missing. This sample has around 41,000 clones, with around 80% found just once. Sequencing was carried out using FFPE invasive lung adenocarcinoma tissue. The receptors were gathered from a person aged 55-75 years with lung adenocarcinoma. Each CDR3 is given with its conserved first and last residue.

v_gene	j_gene	CDR3aa
TRBV9	TRBJ2-7	CASSVGGHNYEQYF
TRBV4-3	TRBJ2-3	CASSQDQVTDTQYF
TRBV5-4	TRBJ2-3	CASSSGTSGKADTQYF
TRBV7-9	TRBJ2-6	CASSLVGLDFSGANVLTF
TRBV4-2	TRBJ1-1	CASSRKTGKDTEAFF
TRBV6-6	TRBJ2-1	CASSYERLANEQFF
TRBV5-1	TRBJ2-5	CASSPGTAQETQYF
TRBV11-2	TRBJ1-1	CASSLGLGGNTEAFF
TRBV5-4	TRBJ2-7	CASSIRTGGEEQYF
TRBV7-2	TRBJ1-1	CASRAGSEAFF